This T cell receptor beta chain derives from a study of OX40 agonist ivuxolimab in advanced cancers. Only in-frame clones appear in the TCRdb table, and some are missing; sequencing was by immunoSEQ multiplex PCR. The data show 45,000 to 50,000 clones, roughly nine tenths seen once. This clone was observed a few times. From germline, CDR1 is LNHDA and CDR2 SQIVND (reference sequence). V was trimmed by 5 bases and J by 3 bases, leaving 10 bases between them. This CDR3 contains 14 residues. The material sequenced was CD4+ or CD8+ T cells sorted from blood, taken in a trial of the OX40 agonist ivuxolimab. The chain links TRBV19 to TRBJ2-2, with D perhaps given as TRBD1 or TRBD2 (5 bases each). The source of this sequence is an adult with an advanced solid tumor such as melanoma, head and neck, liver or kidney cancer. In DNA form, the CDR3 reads TGTGCCAGTAGTCCTGGGACCGACACCGGGGAGCTGTTTTTT. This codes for CASSPGTDTGELFF.